This T cell receptor (beta chain) was observed in a study of T-cell memory formation after mild COVID-19. Study information: Largely donor-specific TCR clusters were found.

It was 5'RACE with constant-segment primers that produced the TCR alpha and TCR beta cDNA libraries, which carried sample barcodes and UMIs. From the 5' RACE reads, TCRdb called clonotypes with MiXCR, one entry per CDR3 protein. The sample consists of approximately 450,000 distinct CDR3 sequences, 15% to 20% of them appearing once. As for this clonotype: Antigen unknown.

General study points: Whether day 37 second-wave clones are SARS-CoV-2-specific was not confirmed. There was a balanced CD4/CD8 profile in clones contracting day 15 to 85, and later expanders leaned CD4+.

The sequence was collected from an adult woman who had mild COVID-19 (a few samples of this study predate the infection). Cell type and time point are not known. Specimen: PBMCs or a T cell subset sorted from them (not recorded which).

CDR3 in DNA: TGTGCCAGCAGCAGTCGGGGGGCGCATAACTATGGCTACACCTTC. Protein product: CASSSRGAHNYGYTF. The chain employs TRBV12-3 or TRBV12-4 and TRBJ1-2; maybe TRBD1 (6 bases). V lost 6 bases, J lost 1 base, and 15 bases lay in between. The CDR3 runs to 15 residues.